The rows below give T cell receptor beta chains drawn from one sample of a study of naive CD8 T cells in extremely preterm neonates. Using immunoSEQ multiplex PCR, the repertoire was profiled, and TCRdb retains in-frame clones only, with some absent. This table has approximately 7,200 clones, almost 98% appearing once. The specimen was naive CD8+ T cells from cord blood. All receptors come from a newborn in good health. Each CDR3 is given without its conserved first and last residue.

J gene,V gene,CDR3 protein
TRBJ1-1,TRBV5-1,ASSLVGRGTTEAF
TRBJ2-7,TRBV30,AWSADSISYEQY
TRBJ2-5,TRBV7-2,ASSLELAGDPLGTQY
TRBJ1-2,TRBV30,AWSVLGGGYT
TRBJ2-1,TRBV7-9,ASSRTGTNNEQF
TRBJ2-3,TRBV5-4,ASSLYLTDTQY
TRBJ2-7,TRBV30,AWSVAVYEQY
TRBJ2-1,TRBV5-8,ASSSARGSGSYNEQF
TRBJ1-6,TRBV2,ASTGGSSYNSPLH
TRBJ2-1,TRBV6-1,ASSDITGAHEQF
TRBJ2-3,TRBV18,ASSPEGGTDTQY
TRBJ2-5,TRBV30,AWTPFPQETQY
TRBJ1-1,TRBV5-1,ASSLGTTNTEAF
TRBJ1-2,TRBV6-6,ASLSGLVYGYT
TRBJ2-2,TRBV19,ASSTLATGGGTAGELF
TRBJ1-4,TRBV9,ASSGAPGRGEKLF
TRBJ2-7,TRBV2,ASSGEFSYEQY
TRBJ2-7,TRBV13,ASSQLAGDEQY
TRBJ2-7,TRBV29-1,SVEEARQGSYEQY
TRBJ2-3,TRBV9,ASSATGAPSTDTQY
TRBJ2-2,TRBV23-1,ASSQGVGQGFPTGELF
TRBJ1-2,TRBV29-1,SVLPGGYSGYT
TRBJ2-1,TRBV27,ATTPPRGGTGWAYNEQF
TRBJ1-1,TRBV30,AWSDNSPEAF
TRBJ2-7,TRBV19,ASSLAATGFYEQY
TRBJ2-7,TRBV10-2,ASSGDRSYEQY
TRBJ2-4,TRBV11-1,ASSLALTGGRENIQY
TRBJ2-3,TRBV9,ASSVRQGPTDTQY
TRBJ1-4,TRBV9,ASSVGGGQKEKLF
TRBJ2-6,TRBV9,ASSVATDRDPGANVLT
TRBJ1-4,TRBV27,ASSLTGYGKLF
TRBJ2-2,TRBV27,ASGILGATGELF
TRBJ1-3,TRBV21-1,ASSNRGNTIY
TRBJ2-2,TRBV4-1,AIVPEGNGLAGVNTGELF